This T cell receptor beta chain came from a study of cytomegalovirus exposure and HLA in healthy donors. Assay: immunoSEQ multiplex PCR; the TCRdb copy retains only in-frame clones and omits some. The sample has fewer than 150,000 clones, 88% seen once. Trimming left V 3 bases short and J 7 bases short, with 15 bases between. This CDR3 spans 14 amino acids. Looked up from germline, CDR1 is KGHSH and CDR2 is LQKENI. V usage is TRBV18 and J usage is TRBJ1-2; perhaps TRBD1 as D (5 bases). Source material: PBMCs. This sequence originates from a man aged 25 to 45 in good health and CMV-seronegative. CDR3 protein: CASSPPVRETGYTF. Here the CDR3 DNA reads TGTGCCAGCTCACCCCCCGTCAGGGAAACTGGCTACACCTTC.